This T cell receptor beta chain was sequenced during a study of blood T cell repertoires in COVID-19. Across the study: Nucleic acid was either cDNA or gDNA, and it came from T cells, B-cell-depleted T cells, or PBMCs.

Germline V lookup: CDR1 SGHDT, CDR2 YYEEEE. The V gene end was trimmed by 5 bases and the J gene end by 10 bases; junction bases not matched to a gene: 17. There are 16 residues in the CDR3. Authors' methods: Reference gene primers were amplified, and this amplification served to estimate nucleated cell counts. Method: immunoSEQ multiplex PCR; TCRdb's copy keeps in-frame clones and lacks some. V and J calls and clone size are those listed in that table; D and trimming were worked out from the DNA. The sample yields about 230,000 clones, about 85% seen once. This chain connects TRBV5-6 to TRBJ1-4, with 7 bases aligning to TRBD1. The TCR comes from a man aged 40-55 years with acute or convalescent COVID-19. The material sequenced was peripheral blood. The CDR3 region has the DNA TGTGCCAGCAGTCAGACATTTGACAGGGAGAGAGCAAAACTGTTTTTT. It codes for CASSQTFDRERAKLFF.